These T cell receptor beta chains were read from a single sample in a study of blood T cell repertoires in COVID-19. Data came from immunoSEQ multiplex PCR; TCRdb stores just in-frame clones and leaves some out. The sample has over 150,000 clones, 80% to 85% seen once. The sample was peripheral blood. Receptor source: a woman older than 75 with active or convalescent COVID-19. Each CDR3 is given with its conserved first and last residue. A D gene is named only where the DNA matches it firmly. Clone size, where shown, is once, few, many, or a class for clones that have expanded.

>TRBV7-2|.|TRBJ1-6|.
CASSHSQRNSPLHF
TGTGCCAGCAGCCATTCCCAGCGAAATTCACCCCTCCACTTT
>TRBV3-1/TRBV3-2|TRBD1|TRBJ1-3|.
CASSQDPGTDSGNTIYF
TGTGCCAGCAGCCAAGACCCCGGGACAGACTCTGGAAACACCATATATTTT
>TRBV6-5|.|TRBJ1-5|.
CASSTRDTSNQPQHF
TGTGCCAGCAGCACCCGGGACACCAGCAATCAGCCCCAGCATTTT
>TRBV14|.|TRBJ2-7|.
CASSQAGLMQYF
TGTGCCAGCAGCCAAGCCGGACTTATGCAGTACTTC
>TRBV4-1|.|TRBJ2-1|once
CASSQEYYSYNEQFF
TGCGCCAGCAGCCAAGAATATTACTCCTACAATGAGCAGTTCTTC
>TRBV28|.|TRBJ1-5|once
CATRTYTEPQHF
TGTGCCACTCGGACTTATACCGAGCCCCAGCATTTT
>TRBV30|.|TRBJ1-5|.
CAWSGQGREPQHF
TGTGCCTGGAGTGGGCAGGGTAGGGAGCCCCAGCATTTT
>TRBV2|.|TRBJ2-4|.
CASSEEGNIQYF
TGTGCCAGCAGTGAAGAGGGGAACATTCAGTACTTC
>TRBV5-6|.|TRBJ1-2|many
CASSRGAGQSGGYTF
TGTGCCAGCAGCAGGGGCGCAGGACAGTCGGGTGGCTACACCTTC
>TRBV7-9|TRBD1|TRBJ1-1|.
CASSSPTGVDTEAFF
TGTGCCAGCAGCTCGCCGACAGGGGTGGACACTGAAGCTTTCTTT
>TRBV3-1/TRBV3-2|.|TRBJ1-5|.
CASSPQAYNQPQHF
TGTGCCAGCAGCCCCCAGGCATACAATCAGCCCCAGCATTTT
>TRBV25-1|.|TRBJ2-2|.
CASSFGGNTGELFF
TGTGCCAGCAGTTTTGGCGGGAACACCGGGGAGCTGTTTTTT
>TRBV4-3|.|TRBJ1-1|.
CASSQTGGVTEAFF
TGCGCCAGCAGCCAAACGGGGGGGGTGACTGAAGCTTTCTTT
>TRBV23-1|.|TRBJ2-7|.
CASSQSGPYRLDTETYEQYF
TGCGCCAGCAGTCAATCGGGGCCCTACCGTCTGGACACCGAGACCTACGAGCAGTACTTC
>TRBV19|.|TRBJ2-3|.
CASSIGVTAPSTDTQYF
TGTGCCAGTAGTATAGGGGTAACAGCCCCTAGCACAGATACGCAGTATTTT
>TRBV30|TRBD1|TRBJ1-1|.
CAWTPRDRLNTEAFF
TGTGCCTGGACCCCCCGGGACAGATTGAACACTGAAGCTTTCTTT
>TRBV5-1|.|TRBJ1-3|.
CASSLGGSLSGNTIYF
TGCGCCAGCAGCTTGGGGGGCAGCCTCTCTGGAAACACCATATATTTT
>TRBV30|.|TRBJ1-5|.
CAWSGGTQPQHF
TGTGCCTGGAGTGGGGGCACCCAGCCCCAGCATTTT
>TRBV7-9|TRBD1|TRBJ1-2|.
CASSLEQGDYGYTF
TGTGCCAGCAGCTTAGAACAGGGGGACTATGGCTACACCTTC
>TRBV7-2|TRBD1|TRBJ2-1|.
CASSSRPGTGDNEQFF
TGTGCCAGCAGCTCCCGTCCCGGGACAGGGGACAATGAGCAGTTCTTC
>TRBV7-3|TRBD1|TRBJ1-1|.
CASSLGAGGDTEAFF
TGTGCCAGCAGCTTAGGGGCAGGGGGAGACACTGAAGCTTTCTTT
>TRBV29-1|TRBD1|TRBJ1-1|.
CSADPKQGTHTEAFF
TGCAGCGCAGACCCTAAACAGGGGACGCACACTGAAGCTTTCTTT